These 4 T cell receptor beta chains originate from one sample sequenced in a study of response to subunit inactivated influenza vaccine. TCRdb processed the RT-PCR reads anew with MiXCR; each CDR3 protein has one entry. Of more than 700,000 distinct CDR3 sequences in the sample, 21% are singletons; the top ten hold roughly a tenth. Here the sequenced sample was PBMCs from blood, taken 5 to 6 days after vaccination. The receptor set was obtained from a man aged 45-65 years who received an inactivated influenza vaccine.

The chain recombines TRBV29-1 with TRBJ2-3, with D hard to call. Germline V gives CDR1 SQVTM, CDR2 ANQGSEA. The CDR3 loop spans 14 amino acids. V gave up 1 base and J gave up 4 bases, with 12 bases separating them. CDR3 residues: CSVEVTGPADTQYF. The CDR3 DNA reads as TGCAGCGTTGAAGTAACCGGGCCCGCAGATACGCAGTATTTT.

This clonotype occurred a few times. This chain links TRBV10-3 with TRBJ1-2, with unresolved D. The CDR3 extends over 14 amino acids. The germline CDR1 and CDR2 sequences are ENHRY and SYGVKD. V was shortened by 6 bases and J by 7 bases, with 18 bases between the two germline ends. The CDR3 here is CAIRKTLPPLGYTF. In nucleotides, the CDR3 is TGTGCCATCAGGAAGACATTACCGCCTCTTGGCTACACCTTC.

This clonotype was seen more than once but under ten times. The rearrangement uses TRBV29-1 and TRBJ1-2, with D unresolved. This CDR3 is 14 amino acids long. The V end was cut by 4 bases, the J end by 4 bases, with 16 bases between. Germline CDR1 SQVTM, CDR2 ANQGSEA. The CDR3 sequence is CSVALWEGTYGYTF. CDR3 DNA: TGCAGCGTTGCGCTGTGGGAGGGAACCTATGGCTACACCTTC.

The chain employs TRBV24-1 and TRBJ1-2; D unclear. The V end was cut by 1 base, the J end by 6 bases, with 8 bases between. The length of the CDR3 is 13 residues. Germline V gene lookup returns CDR1 KGHDR and CDR2 SFDVKD. As DNA, the CDR3 is TGTGCCACCAGTGATTTTTCACAGAATGGCTACACCTTC. Translating gives CATSDFSQNGYTF.